This is a list of T cell receptor beta chains from one sample in a study of technical replicates of blood from four donors. Sequencing used immunoSEQ multiplex PCR; TCRdb keeps in-frame clones, though not all of them. The sample carries nearly 80,000 clones, over 90% recorded once. Specimen: T cells isolated from PBMCs. The receptors here all came from a human donor in good health. Both conserved end residues are part of each CDR3. Fields, in order: V gene, J gene, clone size, D gene, CDR3 protein, CDR3 DNA. D genes are given only for firm matches. Rows may omit the clone size; those that give it use once, few, many or a size class.

V: TRBV6-5; J: TRBJ2-5; size: NA; D: TRBD2; CDR3: CASSYGTSAQETQYF; DNA: TGTGCCAGCAGCTACGGGACTAGCGCCCAAGAGACCCAGTACTTC
V: TRBV2; J: TRBJ2-6; size: NA; D: NA; CDR3: CASSERRFAGANVLTF; DNA: TGTGCCAGCAGTGAACGGAGGTTTGCTGGGGCCAACGTCCTGACTTTC
V: TRBV28; J: TRBJ1-1; size: NA; D: NA; CDR3: CASSYRDTEAFF; DNA: TGTGCCAGCAGTTACCGGGACACTGAAGCTTTCTTT
V: TRBV5-1; J: TRBJ1-3; size: few; D: NA; CDR3: CASSAGNSGNTIYF; DNA: TGCGCCAGCAGCGCGGGGAATTCTGGAAACACCATATATTTT
V: TRBV19; J: TRBJ1-4; size: NA; D: NA; CDR3: CATTSSGVREKLFF; DNA: TGTGCCACTACCTCCTCTGGAGTACGCGAAAAACTGTTTTTT
V: TRBV7-9; J: TRBJ2-3; size: NA; D: NA; CDR3: CASSLVNTDTQYF; DNA: TGTGCCAGCAGCTTAGTTAACACAGATACGCAGTATTTT
V: TRBV7-2; J: TRBJ2-5; size: NA; D: NA; CDR3: CASSLDGEETQYF; DNA: TGTGCCAGCAGCTTAGACGGGGAAGAGACCCAGTACTTC
V: TRBV5-1; J: TRBJ1-1; size: NA; D: TRBD1; CDR3: CASTETGSGNTEAFF; DNA: TGCGCCAGCACCGAGACAGGGTCGGGGAACACTGAAGCTTTCTTT
V: TRBV28; J: TRBJ1-2; size: few; D: TRBD1; CDR3: CASSRQGARDAYNYGYTF; DNA: TGTGCCAGCAGTCGACAGGGGGCTCGGGATGCTTATAACTATGGCTACACCTTC
V: TRBV30; J: TRBJ1-1; size: few; D: NA; CDR3: CAWRATRGTEAFF; DNA: TGTGCCTGGAGAGCGACCAGGGGCACTGAAGCTTTCTTT
V: TRBV29-1; J: TRBJ2-1; size: once; D: TRBD2; CDR3: CSVEDRSGSWNEQFF; DNA: TGCAGCGTTGAAGATCGAAGCGGGAGTTGGAATGAGCAGTTCTTC
V: TRBV18; J: TRBJ1-2; size: NA; D: TRBD1; CDR3: CASSPTGEYGYTF; DNA: TGTGCCAGCTCACCAACAGGGGAGTATGGCTACACCTTC
V: TRBV19; J: TRBJ2-3; size: NA; D: NA; CDR3: CASGLGGGSGSTDTQYF; DNA: TGTGCCAGTGGCCTAGGTGGGGGCAGCGGTAGCACAGATACGCAGTATTTT
V: TRBV19; J: TRBJ2-5; size: once; D: NA; CDR3: CASSMGAPQETQYF; DNA: TGTGCCAGTAGTATGGGGGCCCCCCAAGAGACCCAGTACTTC
V: TRBV4-1; J: TRBJ2-5; size: NA; D: NA; CDR3: CASSPQWAGETQYF; DNA: TGCGCCAGCAGTCCTCAATGGGCGGGGGAGACCCAGTACTTC
V: TRBV28; J: TRBJ2-5; size: NA; D: TRBD2; CDR3: CASKGREGKRGGTQYF; DNA: TGTGCCAGCAAGGGGCGGGAGGGCAAGCGCGGCGGGACCCAGTACTTC
V: TRBV11-3; J: TRBJ2-7; size: NA; D: TRBD1; CDR3: CASSLEVTGGSYEQYF; DNA: TGTGCCAGCAGCTTAGAAGTGACAGGGGGATCCTACGAGCAGTACTTC
V: TRBV6-1; J: TRBJ1-1; size: NA; D: NA; CDR3: CAGGGRDTEAFF; DNA: TGTGCCGGGGGGGGTAGGGACACTGAAGCTTTCTTT
V: TRBV12-5; J: TRBJ2-1; size: once; D: TRBD1; CDR3: CASVLSGTGGYEQFF; DNA: TGTGCTAGTGTCCTTTCCGGGACAGGGGGATACGAGCAGTTCTTC
V: TRBV28; J: TRBJ1-4; size: NA; D: TRBD1; CDR3: CASSWGTGVEKLFF; DNA: TGTGCCAGCAGTTGGGGGACAGGGGTGGAAAAACTGTTTTTT
V: TRBV9; J: TRBJ2-3; size: NA; D: NA; CDR3: CASSGEVSGPHTDTQYF; DNA: TGTGCCAGCAGCGGCGAAGTCAGCGGCCCGCACACAGATACGCAGTATTTT
V: TRBV5-8; J: TRBJ2-3; size: NA; D: NA; CDR3: CASSLDFRDTQYF; DNA: TGTGCCAGCAGCTTAGACTTCCGAGATACGCAGTATTTT
V: TRBV6-6; J: TRBJ1-1; size: NA; D: TRBD1; CDR3: CASQPGGAAAEAFF; DNA: TGTGCCAGCCAACCAGGGGGCGCAGCAGCTGAAGCTTTCTTT
V: TRBV15; J: TRBJ2-1; size: NA; D: TRBD1; CDR3: CATSGTGTGIGNEQFF; DNA: TGTGCCACCAGCGGGACCGGGACAGGGATAGGGAATGAGCAGTTCTTC
V: TRBV5-6; J: TRBJ2-1; size: NA; D: TRBD2; CDR3: CASSSFISGPSEQFF; DNA: TGTGCCAGCAGCTCTTTTATTAGCGGGCCTAGTGAGCAGTTCTTC
V: TRBV6-6; J: TRBJ2-2; size: NA; D: NA; CDR3: CASSYSRLAGELFF; DNA: TGTGCCAGCAGTTACTCTAGACTCGCCGGGGAGCTGTTTTTT
V: TRBV5-1; J: TRBJ2-1; size: NA; D: TRBD2; CDR3: CASSLSRLAGLYNEQFF; DNA: TGCGCCAGCAGCTTGAGTCGGCTAGCGGGCCTGTACAATGAGCAGTTCTTC
V: TRBV7-9; J: TRBJ2-3; size: NA; D: NA; CDR3: CASSPRGISTDTQYF; DNA: TGTGCCAGCAGTCCCCGCGGGATCAGCACAGATACGCAGTATTTT
V: TRBV27; J: TRBJ1-4; size: NA; D: NA; CDR3: CASSFRSLGQGKATNEKLFF; DNA: TGTGCCAGCAGTTTCCGATCCCTGGGACAAGGGAAAGCAACTAATGAAAAACTGTTTTTT
V: TRBV6-1; J: TRBJ1-5; size: NA; D: TRBD1; CDR3: CASSEAPLTGRGQPQHF; DNA: TGTGCCAGCAGTGAAGCTCCCTTGACAGGGAGAGGTCAGCCCCAGCATTTT
V: TRBV27; J: TRBJ1-1; size: NA; D: NA; CDR3: CASADLDRNTEAFF; DNA: TGTGCCAGCGCCGACTTGGACAGGAACACTGAAGCTTTCTTT
V: TRBV19; J: TRBJ2-1; size: NA; D: TRBD2; CDR3: CASSDWSGKVYNEQFF; DNA: TGTGCCAGTAGTGATTGGAGCGGGAAGGTCTACAATGAGCAGTTCTTC